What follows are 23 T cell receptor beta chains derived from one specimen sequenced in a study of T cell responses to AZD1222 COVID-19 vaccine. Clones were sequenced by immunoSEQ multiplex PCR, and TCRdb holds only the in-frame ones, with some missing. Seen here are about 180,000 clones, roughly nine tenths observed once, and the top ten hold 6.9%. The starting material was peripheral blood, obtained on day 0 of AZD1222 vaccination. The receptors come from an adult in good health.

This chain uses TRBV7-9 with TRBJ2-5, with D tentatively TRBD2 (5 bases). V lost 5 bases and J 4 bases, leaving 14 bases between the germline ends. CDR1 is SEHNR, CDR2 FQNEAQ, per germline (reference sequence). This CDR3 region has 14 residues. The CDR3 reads CASSLETRGETQYF. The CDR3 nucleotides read TGTGCCAGCAGCCTAGAAACCCGGGGAGAGACCCAGTACTTC.

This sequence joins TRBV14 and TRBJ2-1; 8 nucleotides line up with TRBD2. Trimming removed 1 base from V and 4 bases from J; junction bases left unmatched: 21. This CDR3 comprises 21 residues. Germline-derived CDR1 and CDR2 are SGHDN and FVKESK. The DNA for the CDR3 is TGTGCCAGCAGCCAAGCCCCAGTGGCGGGGGGCCGACCCTTACCTTACAATGAGCAGTTCTTC. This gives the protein CASSQAPVAGGRPLPYNEQFF. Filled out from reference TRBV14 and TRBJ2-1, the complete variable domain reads EAGVTQFPSHSVIEKGQTVTLRCDPISGHDNLYWYRRVMGKEIKFLLHFVKESKQDESGMPNNRFLAERTGGTYSTLKVQPAELEDSGVYFCASSQAPVAGGRPLPYNEQFFGPGTRLTVL.

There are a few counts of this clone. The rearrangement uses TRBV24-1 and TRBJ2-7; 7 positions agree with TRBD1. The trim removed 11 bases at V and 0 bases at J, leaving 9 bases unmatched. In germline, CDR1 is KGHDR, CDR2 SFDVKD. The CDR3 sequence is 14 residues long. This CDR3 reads CAIESGDSSYEQYF. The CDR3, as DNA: TGTGCCATCGAATCAGGGGACAGCTCCTACGAGCAGTACTTC.

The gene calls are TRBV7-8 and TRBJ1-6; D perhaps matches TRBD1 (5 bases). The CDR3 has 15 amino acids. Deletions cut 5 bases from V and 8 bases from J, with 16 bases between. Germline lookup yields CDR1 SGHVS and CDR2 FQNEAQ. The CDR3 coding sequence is TGTGCCAGCAGCGCCCGGGACGGAATATATTCACCCCTCCACTTT. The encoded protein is CASSARDGIYSPLHF.

Here the CDR3 reads CASSVVGTGNEKLFF. In DNA form, the CDR3 reads TGTGCCAGCAGCGTAGTGGGGACAGGGAATGAAAAACTGTTTTTT. V gene TRBV9 combines with J gene TRBJ1-4; 9 nucleotides agree with TRBD1. Germline V lookup: CDR1 SGDLS, CDR2 YYNGEE. The CDR3 covers 15 residues. V trimming: 0 bases; J trimming: 5 bases; junction bases outside the gene matches: 2.

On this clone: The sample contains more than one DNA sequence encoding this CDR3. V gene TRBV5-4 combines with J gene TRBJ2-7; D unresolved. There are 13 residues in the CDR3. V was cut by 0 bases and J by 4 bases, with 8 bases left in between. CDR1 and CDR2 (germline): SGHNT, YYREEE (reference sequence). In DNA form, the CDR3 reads TGTGCCAGCAGCTTGGGTTTGGGTTACGAGCAGTACGTC. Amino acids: CASSLGLGYEQYV.

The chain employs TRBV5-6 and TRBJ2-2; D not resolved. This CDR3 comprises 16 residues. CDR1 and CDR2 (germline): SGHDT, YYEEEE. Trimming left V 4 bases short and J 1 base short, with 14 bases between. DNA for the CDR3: TGTGCCAGCAGCCCCCTAGGTCGCGAGAACACCGGGGAGCTGTTTTTT. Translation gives CASSPLGRENTGELFF.

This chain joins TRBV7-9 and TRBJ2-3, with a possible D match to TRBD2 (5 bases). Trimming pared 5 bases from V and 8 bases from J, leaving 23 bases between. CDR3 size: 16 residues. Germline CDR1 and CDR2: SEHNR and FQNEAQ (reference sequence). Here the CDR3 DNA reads TGTGCCAGCAGCATTAGTATGCCGGTCGGGAACGTTACGCAGTATTTT. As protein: CASSISMPVGNVTQYF.

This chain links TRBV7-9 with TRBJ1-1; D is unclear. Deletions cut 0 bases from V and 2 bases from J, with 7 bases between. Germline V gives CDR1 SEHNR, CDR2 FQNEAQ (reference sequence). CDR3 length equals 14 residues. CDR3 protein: CASSLADLNTEAFF. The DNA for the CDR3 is TGTGCCAGCAGCTTAGCGGACCTTAACACTGAAGCTTTCTTT. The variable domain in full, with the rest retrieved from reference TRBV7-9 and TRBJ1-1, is DTGVSQNPRHKITKRGQNVTFRCDPISEHNRLYWYRQTLGQGPEFLTYFQNEAQLEKSRLLSDRFSAERPKGSFSTLEIQRTEQGDSAMYLCASSLADLNTEAFFGQGTRLTVV.

CDR3 protein: CSALGGGSNQPQHF. In DNA form, the CDR3 reads TGCAGCGCACTAGGGGGGGGCTCAAATCAGCCCCAGCATTTT. V and J are TRBV29-1 and TRBJ1-5, with D perhaps TRBD1 (6 bases). This CDR3 has 14 residues. Germline V lookup: CDR1 SQVTM, CDR2 ANQGSEA. With 7 bases removed from V and 4 bases from J, the gap between germline ends came to 17 bases. The whole variable domain, filled in from reference TRBV29-1 and TRBJ1-5, reads SAVISQKPSRDICQRGTSLTIQCQVDSQVTMMFWYRQQPGQSLTLIATANQGSEATYESGFVIDKFPISRPNLTFSTLTVSNMSPEDSSIYLCSALGGGSNQPQHFGDGTRLSIL.

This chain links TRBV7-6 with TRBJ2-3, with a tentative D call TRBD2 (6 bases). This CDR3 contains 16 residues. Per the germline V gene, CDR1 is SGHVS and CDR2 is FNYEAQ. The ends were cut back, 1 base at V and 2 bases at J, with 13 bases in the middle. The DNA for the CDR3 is TGTGCCAGCAGCTTAGGGGCGGGGCCACCCACAGATACGCAGTATTTT. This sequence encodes CASSLGAGPPTDTQYF. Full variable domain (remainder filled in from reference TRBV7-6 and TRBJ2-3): GAGVSQSPRYKVTKRGQDVALRCDPISGHVSLYWYRQALGQGPEFLTYFNYEAQQDKSGLPNDRFSAERPEGSISTLTIQRTEQRDSAMYRCASSLGAGPPTDTQYFGPGTRLTVL.

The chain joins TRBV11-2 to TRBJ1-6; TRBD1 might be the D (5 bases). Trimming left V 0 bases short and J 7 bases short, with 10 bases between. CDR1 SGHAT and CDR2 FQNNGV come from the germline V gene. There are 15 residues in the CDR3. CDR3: CASSLESGANSPLHF. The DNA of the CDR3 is TGTGCCAGCAGCTTAGAATCCGGGGCAAATTCACCCCTCCACTTT.

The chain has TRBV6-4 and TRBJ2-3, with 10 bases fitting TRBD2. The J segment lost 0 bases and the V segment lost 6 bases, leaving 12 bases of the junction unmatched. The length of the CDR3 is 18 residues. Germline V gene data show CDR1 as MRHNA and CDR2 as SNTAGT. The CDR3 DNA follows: TGTGCCAGCAGCCGAACAGGAGCGGGGGGGCCGAGCACAGATACGCAGTATTTT. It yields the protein CASSRTGAGGPSTDTQYF.

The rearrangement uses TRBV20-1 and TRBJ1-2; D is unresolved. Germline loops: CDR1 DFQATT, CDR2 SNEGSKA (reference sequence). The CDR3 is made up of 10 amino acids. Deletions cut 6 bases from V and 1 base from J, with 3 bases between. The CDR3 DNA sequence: TGCAGTGCCTTTAACTATGGCTACACCTTC. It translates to CSAFNYGYTF.

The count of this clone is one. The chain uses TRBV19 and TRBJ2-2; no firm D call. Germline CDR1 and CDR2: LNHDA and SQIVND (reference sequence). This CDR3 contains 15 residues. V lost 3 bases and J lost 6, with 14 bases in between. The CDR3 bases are TGTGCCAGTAGTATCGCGGCAGGTGGTGCCGGGGAGCTGTTTTTT. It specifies CASSIAAGGAGELFF. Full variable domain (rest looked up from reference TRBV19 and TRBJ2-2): DGGITQSPKYLFRKEGQNVTLSCEQNLNHDAMYWYRQDPGQGLRLIYYSQIVNDFQKGDIAEGYSVSREKKESFPLTVTSAQKNPTAFYLCASSIAAGGAGELFFGEGSRLTVL.

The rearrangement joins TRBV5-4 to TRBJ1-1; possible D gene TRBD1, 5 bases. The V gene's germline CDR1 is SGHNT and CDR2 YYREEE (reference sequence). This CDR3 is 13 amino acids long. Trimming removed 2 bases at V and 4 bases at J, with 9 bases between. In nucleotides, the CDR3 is TGTGCCAGCAGCTTTGGAGGGGTCACTGAAGCTTTCTTT. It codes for CASSFGGVTEAFF.

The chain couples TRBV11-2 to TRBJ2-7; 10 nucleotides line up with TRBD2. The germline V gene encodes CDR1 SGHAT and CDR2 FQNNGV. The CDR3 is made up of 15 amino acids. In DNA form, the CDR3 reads TGTGCCAGCAGCGCCACTAGCGGGGCTGCCTACGAGCAGTTCGTC. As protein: CASSATSGAAYEQFV.

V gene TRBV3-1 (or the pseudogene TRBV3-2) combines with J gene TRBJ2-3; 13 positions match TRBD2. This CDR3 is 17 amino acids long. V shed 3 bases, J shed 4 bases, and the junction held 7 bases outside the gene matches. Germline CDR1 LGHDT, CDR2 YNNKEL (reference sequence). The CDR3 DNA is TGTGCCAGCAGCCACTCACTAGCGGGGGGGCCCCCAGATACGCAGTATTTT. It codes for CASSHSLAGGPPDTQYF.

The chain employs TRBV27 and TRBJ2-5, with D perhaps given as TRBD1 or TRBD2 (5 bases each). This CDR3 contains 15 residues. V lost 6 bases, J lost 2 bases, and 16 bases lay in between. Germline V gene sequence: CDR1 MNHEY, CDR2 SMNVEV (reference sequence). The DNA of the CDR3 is TGTGCCAGCAGATCCGGGACGGCTGTTCAAGAGACCCAGTACTTC. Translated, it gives CASRSGTAVQETQYF.

In nucleotides, the CDR3 is TGTGCCAGCAGTACCGGACTAGGCGTGGATACGCAGTATTTT. It codes for CASSTGLGVDTQYF. This rearrangement joins TRBV6-5 to TRBJ2-3; 7 bases match TRBD2. J lost 6 bases, V lost 5 bases, and 8 bases had no gene match. This CDR3 contains 14 residues. Germline V gives CDR1 MNHEY, CDR2 SVGAGI.

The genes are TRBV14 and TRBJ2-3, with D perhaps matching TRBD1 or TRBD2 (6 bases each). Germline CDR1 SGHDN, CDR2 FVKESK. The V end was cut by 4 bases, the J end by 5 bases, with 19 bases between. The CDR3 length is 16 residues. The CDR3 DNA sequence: TGTGCCAGCAGCCCCTTACGATGGGGGGCGGAAGATACGCAGTATTTT. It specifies CASSPLRWGAEDTQYF. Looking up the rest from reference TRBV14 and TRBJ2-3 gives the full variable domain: EAGVTQFPSHSVIEKGQTVTLRCDPISGHDNLYWYRRVMGKEIKFLLHFVKESKQDESGMPNNRFLAERTGGTYSTLKVQPAELEDSGVYFCASSPLRWGAEDTQYFGPGTRLTVL.

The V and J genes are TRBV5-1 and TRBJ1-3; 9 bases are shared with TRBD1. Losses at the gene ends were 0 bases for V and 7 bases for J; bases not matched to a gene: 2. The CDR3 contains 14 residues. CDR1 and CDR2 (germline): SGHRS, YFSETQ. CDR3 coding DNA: TGCGCCAGCAGCTTGGGGACAGGGGCCAACACCATATATTTT. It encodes CASSLGTGANTIYF.

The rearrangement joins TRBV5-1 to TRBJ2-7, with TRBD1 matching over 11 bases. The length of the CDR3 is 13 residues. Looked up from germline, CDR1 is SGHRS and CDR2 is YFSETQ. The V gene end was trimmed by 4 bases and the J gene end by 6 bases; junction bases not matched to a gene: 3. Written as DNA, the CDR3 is TGCGCCAGCAGCCTGGACAGGGGGCTCGAGCAGTACGTC. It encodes CASSLDRGLEQYV.